These 18 T cell receptor beta chains came from one sample sequenced in a study of blood T cell repertoires in COVID-19 (dated by TCRdb to about 2020). The library was made by the immunoSEQ multiplex PCR assay. TCRdb retrieved this table from immuneACCESS and kept in-frame rearrangements only. Not all clones are present; in checked studies, unresolved V genes account for under half, and no reason is known for the remainder. The sample table shows some 300,000 clones, and around four fifths are seen once. The ten largest clones take up approximately 3.8% of the sample. Sequencing used peripheral blood. Receptor source: a woman in her forties or fifties with active or convalescent COVID-19.

The chain uses TRBV27 and TRBJ1-2; no definite D call. The CDR3 extends over 14 amino acids. Per the germline V gene, CDR1 is MNHEY and CDR2 is SMNVEV (reference sequence). The V end lost 5 bases, the J end lost 8 bases, and 18 bases lay between the germline ends. For the CDR3, the DNA is TGTGCCAGCAGTCCGTGGAATGAGGGTCAGGGCTACACCTTC. It codes for CASSPWNEGQGYTF.

This rearrangement joins TRBV28 to TRBJ1-5; maybe TRBD1 (6 bases). Germline assignment: CDR1 MDHEN and CDR2 SYDVKM. V dropped 6 bases and J dropped 6 bases, with 18 bases sitting between them. The CDR3 sequence is 15 residues long. The CDR3 DNA reads as TGTGCCAGCAGCCTCGATGGGGGCGAGAGTCAGCCCCAGCATTTT. Translation: CASSLDGGESQPQHF.

The count of this clone is one. The rearrangement joins TRBV7-9 to TRBJ2-5; 7 bases agree with TRBD2. The ends lost 5 bases at V and 5 bases at J; junction bases unmatched: 14. CDR1 SEHNR and CDR2 FQNEAQ come from the germline V gene (reference sequence). CDR3 length equals 16 residues. CDR3 residues: CASSTGIRVRGETQYF. In DNA, the CDR3 is TGTGCCAGCAGCACCGGGATCAGGGTGCGGGGGGAGACCCAGTACTTC.

J is TRBJ2-1 and V is TRBV24-1; the D gene is possibly TRBD1 (5 bases). The CDR3 is made up of 14 amino acids. Trimming left V 4 bases short and J 4 bases short, with 10 bases between. Germline V CDR1 and CDR2: KGHDR, SFDVKD. The CDR3, as DNA: TGTGCCACCAGTGACTCGACAGTTTACAATGAGCAGTTCTTC. Translating gives CATSDSTVYNEQFF.

The chain combines TRBV5-1 with TRBJ2-1, with 10 bases matching TRBD2. Germline V lookup: CDR1 SGHRS, CDR2 YFSETQ. The length of the CDR3 is 15 residues. V was pared by 4 bases and J by 2 bases, with 3 bases of the junction left unmatched. The CDR3 bases are TGCGCCAGCAGCCCTAGCGGGAGAACCTACAATGAGCAGTTCTTC. Translating it yields CASSPSGRTYNEQFF. Full variable domain (missing parts from reference TRBV5-1 and TRBJ2-1): KAGVTQTPRYLIKTRGQQVTLSCSPISGHRSVSWYQQTPGQGLQFLFEYFSETQRNKGNFPGRFSGRQFSNSRSEMNVSTLELGDSALYLCASSPSGRTYNEQFFGPGTRLTVL.

This rearrangement joins TRBV28 to TRBJ2-1; 9 bases map to TRBD2. The CDR3 loop spans 16 amino acids. Germline CDR1 reads MDHEN; CDR2 reads SYDVKM. The J segment lost 0 bases and the V segment lost 6 bases, leaving 6 bases of the junction unmatched. CDR3 protein: CASRVAGEGSYNEQFF. The CDR3 DNA reads as TGTGCCAGCAGGGTAGCGGGAGAGGGCTCCTACAATGAGCAGTTCTTC.

This clone was recorded only once. The chain combines TRBV4-1 with TRBJ1-2; 9 bases agree with TRBD1. In germline, CDR1 is MGHRA, CDR2 YSYEKL. The CDR3 extends over 15 amino acids. V lost 4 bases, J lost 2 bases, and 5 bases stayed unmatched. The CDR3 DNA sequence: TGCGCCAGCAGCCCGGGACAGGGAGAGAACTATGGCTACACCTTC. It codes for CASSPGQGENYGYTF.

This chain connects TRBV2 to TRBJ1-1, with 8 bases matching TRBD1. With V trimmed by 10 bases and J by 5 bases, 15 bases remained unmatched. This CDR3 region has 15 residues. CDR1 SNHLY and CDR2 FYNNEI come from the germline V gene. The CDR3 here is CATTLDRVSQTEAFF. The CDR3, as DNA: TGTGCCACCACGCTGGACAGGGTCTCACAGACTGAAGCTTTCTTT. The whole variable domain, filled in from reference TRBV2 and TRBJ1-1, reads EPEVTQTPSHQVTQMGQEVILRCVPISNHLYFYWYRQILGQKVEFLVSFYNNEISEKSEIFDDQFSVERPDGSNFTLKIRSTKLEDSAMYFCATTLDRVSQTEAFFGQGTRLTVV.

This chain joins TRBV6-5 and TRBJ1-5; possibly TRBD1 for D (5 bases). Deletions cut 3 bases from V and 1 base from J, with 10 bases between. CDR1 is MNHEY and CDR2 is SVGAGI in the germline V gene. This CDR3 region has 15 residues. CDR3 protein: CASSYGGASNQPQHF. The CDR3 DNA follows: TGTGCCAGCAGTTATGGAGGGGCCAGCAATCAGCCCCAGCATTTT.

DNA for the CDR3: TGTGCCAGCAGGCAGGGGGCAGGTAACTATGGCTACACCTTC. Its translation is CASRQGAGNYGYTF. The V gene is TRBV6-5, the J gene TRBJ1-2; 8 bases fit TRBD1. Germline-derived CDR1 and CDR2 are MNHEY and SVGAGI. The CDR3 sequence is 14 residues long. Losses at the gene ends were 6 bases for V and 1 base for J; bases not matched to a gene: 4.

The chain employs TRBV6-2 or TRBV6-3 and TRBJ2-1; no clear D gene. The CDR3 spans 15 residues. Trimming cost V 5 bases and J 4 bases, with 15 bases left between them. CDR1 MNHEY and CDR2 SVGEGT come from the germline V gene. In nucleotides, the CDR3 is TGTGCCAGCAGTGAGAATATTAACCCGTACAATGAGCAGTTCTTC. Translation gives CASSENINPYNEQFF.

The chain is built from TRBV27 and TRBJ2-6, with 10 bases lining up with TRBD1. Germline V gives CDR1 MNHEY, CDR2 SMNVEV (reference sequence). The CDR3 sequence is 18 residues long. J lost 0 bases, V lost 5 bases, and 7 bases had no gene match. CDR3 DNA sequence: TGTGCCAGCAGTCCCCGGACAGGGGGTGGCTCTGGGGCCAACGTCCTGACTTTC. Translated, it gives CASSPRTGGGSGANVLTF.

This clone has more than one count but fewer than ten. The J gene is TRBJ1-3, the V gene TRBV28; no clear D. From germline, CDR1 is MDHEN and CDR2 SYDVKM. V was pared by 6 bases and J by 0 bases, with 9 bases between. This CDR3 has 14 amino acids. CDR3 sequence (DNA): TGTGCCAGCAGGAAGGGAGGCTCTGGAAACACCATATATTTT. It translates to CASRKGGSGNTIYF.

The CDR3 nucleotides read TGCGCCAGCAGCTTGGGGCCGGGGGACAACTATGGCTACACCTTC. Amino acids: CASSLGPGDNYGYTF. The chain combines TRBV5-1 with TRBJ1-2; a weak D match, TRBD1 (5 bases). Germline lookup yields CDR1 SGHRS and CDR2 YFSETQ. The CDR3 totals 15 residues. Between the trimmed V and J ends, which lost 0 bases and 2 bases, there was a span of 11 bases. Full variable domain (missing parts from reference TRBV5-1 and TRBJ1-2): KAGVTQTPRYLIKTRGQQVTLSCSPISGHRSVSWYQQTPGQGLQFLFEYFSETQRNKGNFPGRFSGRQFSNSRSEMNVSTLELGDSALYLCASSLGPGDNYGYTFGSGTRLTVV.

This clone came up once. The V and J genes are TRBV9 and TRBJ1-3; D not certain. Deletions cut 4 bases from V and 1 base from J, with 9 bases between. Germline lookup yields CDR1 SGDLS and CDR2 YYNGEE. This CDR3 has 14 amino acids. CDR3 coding DNA: TGTGCCAGCAGCACTTCTGCATCTGGAAACACCATATATTTT. This encodes CASSTSASGNTIYF.

The rearrangement links TRBV15 to TRBJ1-1; TRBD1 is a possible D gene (6 bases). Trimming took off 2 bases at V and 10 bases at J, with 17 bases between the two ends. The CDR3 contains 14 residues. Germline-derived CDR1 and CDR2 are LNHNV and YYDKDF (reference sequence). CDR3 nucleotide sequence: TGTGCCACCAGCAGACCCATGACAGGACCCGGAGCTTTCTTT. This gives the protein CATSRPMTGPGAFF.

A remark on this clone: Germline and junction disagree at one end, which may indicate a read error. This chain connects TRBV6-5 to TRBJ2-2; D is ambiguous. Germline V CDR1 and CDR2: MNHEY, SVGAGI. CDR3 size: 14 residues. The DNA of the CDR3 is TGTGCCAGCCACCCGACATGGAACTCCGGGGAGCTGTTTTTT. It encodes CASHPTWNSGELFF.

The rearrangement joins TRBV21-1 to TRBJ2-3; the DNA was not compared with TRBD1, the D call given in the table. TRBV21-1 is a known pseudogene. This CDR3 is 18 amino acids long. Here the CDR3 reads CASSNRDRGPVRADTQYF. DNA for the CDR3: TGTGCCAGCAGCAACCGGGACAGGGGCCCAGTGAGGGCAGATACGCAGTATTTT.